Listed below are T cell receptor beta chains from one sample, sequenced in a study of blood T cell repertoires in COVID-19. Profiled with immunoSEQ multiplex PCR; TCRdb holds only in-frame clones, not every one. The sample includes about 310,000 clones, roughly 87% of them seen just once. Material: peripheral blood. The receptors stem from a man between 18 and 29 years old with active or convalescent COVID-19. Both conserved end residues are part of each CDR3. Fields, in order: D gene, V gene, J gene, clone size, CDR3 protein, CDR3 DNA. D genes are given only for firm matches. For some rows the clone size is stated as once, few or many, or as a class when expanded; others skip it.

d_call: TRBD2
v_call: TRBV5-1
j_call: TRBJ2-1
clone_size: once
cdr3_aa: CASSLELAGGNEQFF
cdr3_nt: TGCGCCAGCAGCTTGGAGCTAGCGGGGGGTAATGAGCAGTTCTTC

d_call: TRBD1
v_call: TRBV28
j_call: TRBJ2-7
clone_size: -
cdr3_aa: CASITSGDSYEQYF
cdr3_nt: TGTGCCAGCATCACCTCCGGGGACAGCTACGAGCAGTACTTC

d_call: -
v_call: TRBV6-5
j_call: TRBJ2-7
clone_size: -
cdr3_aa: CASTQGATEQYF
cdr3_nt: TGTGCCAGCACCCAGGGCGCAACCGAGCAGTACTTC

d_call: TRBD1
v_call: TRBV6-5
j_call: TRBJ1-4
clone_size: -
cdr3_aa: CASSPGQGRGGLFF
cdr3_nt: TGTGCCAGCAGTCCAGGACAGGGACGTGGTGGACTGTTTTTT

d_call: -
v_call: TRBV11-2
j_call: TRBJ1-2
clone_size: -
cdr3_aa: CASSLDLRRENGYTF
cdr3_nt: TGTGCCAGCAGCTTAGATCTACGGAGAGAAAATGGCTACACCTTC

d_call: TRBD2
v_call: TRBV7-2
j_call: TRBJ2-4
clone_size: -
cdr3_aa: CASSLDIFGRGAKNIQYF
cdr3_nt: TGTGCCAGCAGCTTAGATATATTCGGGAGGGGAGCCAAAAACATTCAGTACTTC

d_call: TRBD2
v_call: TRBV24-1
j_call: TRBJ2-3
clone_size: -
cdr3_aa: CATSDAPSGRSDTQYF
cdr3_nt: TGTGCCACCAGTGATGCTCCTAGCGGGAGGTCAGATACGCAGTATTTT

d_call: TRBD1
v_call: TRBV7-8
j_call: TRBJ2-7
clone_size: -
cdr3_aa: CASSVGTGYSTYEQYF
cdr3_nt: TGTGCCAGCAGCGTAGGGACAGGGTATTCGACCTACGAGCAGTACTTC

d_call: -
v_call: TRBV19
j_call: TRBJ1-1
clone_size: -
cdr3_aa: CASSIREQSHF
cdr3_nt: TGTGCCAGTAGTATACGGGAACAGAGCCACTTT

d_call: TRBD1
v_call: TRBV5-1
j_call: TRBJ1-5
clone_size: -
cdr3_aa: CASSLDRGRNQPQHF
cdr3_nt: TGCGCCAGCAGCTTGGACAGGGGGCGCAATCAGCCCCAGCATTTT

d_call: TRBD1
v_call: TRBV7-2
j_call: TRBJ2-2
clone_size: -
cdr3_aa: CASSLVGTDTGELFF
cdr3_nt: TGTGCCAGCAGCTTAGTTGGGACAGATACCGGGGAGCTGTTTTTT

d_call: TRBD2
v_call: TRBV7-6
j_call: TRBJ2-5
clone_size: -
cdr3_aa: CASSRRAGSYQETQYF
cdr3_nt: TGTGCCAGCAGCCGGAGAGCGGGATCGTATCAAGAGACCCAGTACTTC

d_call: -
v_call: TRBV28
j_call: TRBJ2-1
clone_size: -
cdr3_aa: CASSFGAEQFF
cdr3_nt: TGTGCCAGCAGCTTTGGGGCCGAGCAGTTCTTC

d_call: TRBD2
v_call: TRBV6-6
j_call: TRBJ2-7
clone_size: -
cdr3_aa: CASSFTSGGVTYEQYF
cdr3_nt: TGTGCCAGCAGTTTTACTAGCGGGGGTGTTACCTACGAGCAGTACTTC

d_call: -
v_call: TRBV11-2
j_call: TRBJ2-1
clone_size: -
cdr3_aa: CASSKKPRGINEQFF
cdr3_nt: TGTGCCAGCAGCAAAAAACCCCGCGGGATCAATGAGCAGTTCTTC

d_call: TRBD2
v_call: TRBV5-4
j_call: TRBJ2-7
clone_size: -
cdr3_aa: CASSPLAGGFPGEQYF
cdr3_nt: TGTGCCAGCAGCCCGTTAGCGGGGGGCTTCCCCGGCGAGCAGTACTTC

d_call: -
v_call: TRBV5-1
j_call: TRBJ2-5
clone_size: -
cdr3_aa: CASSIRMAGVQETQYF
cdr3_nt: TGCGCCAGCAGCATCAGGATGGCAGGCGTACAAGAGACCCAGTACTTC

d_call: -
v_call: TRBV3-1/TRBV3-2
j_call: TRBJ2-2
clone_size: -
cdr3_aa: CASSQENSGGGELFF
cdr3_nt: TGTGCCAGCAGCCAAGAAAACAGTGGTGGCGGGGAGCTGTTTTTT

d_call: -
v_call: TRBV4-1
j_call: TRBJ2-3
clone_size: -
cdr3_aa: CASSQVLIADTQYF
cdr3_nt: TGCGCCAGCAGCCAAGTTCTTATTGCAGATACGCAGTATTTT

d_call: TRBD2
v_call: TRBV6-6
j_call: TRBJ2-7
clone_size: -
cdr3_aa: CASSRLAGSLSYEQYF
cdr3_nt: TGTGCCAGCAGCAGACTAGCGGGTTCGCTCTCCTACGAGCAGTACTTC

d_call: -
v_call: TRBV27
j_call: TRBJ2-2
clone_size: -
cdr3_aa: CASSYRGDTGELFF
cdr3_nt: TGTGCCAGCAGTTATCGGGGAGATACCGGGGAGCTGTTTTTT

d_call: -
v_call: TRBV6-5
j_call: TRBJ1-4
clone_size: -
cdr3_aa: CASSYSAGGEKLFF
cdr3_nt: TGTGCCAGCAGTTACTCGGCGGGGGGTGAAAAACTGTTTTTT

d_call: TRBD2
v_call: TRBV6-2/TRBV6-3
j_call: TRBJ2-3
clone_size: -
cdr3_aa: CASSLGLAGGLGGDTQYF
cdr3_nt: TGTGCCAGCAGCCTCGGACTAGCGGGGGGGCTAGGTGGAGATACGCAGTATTTT

d_call: -
v_call: TRBV6-4
j_call: TRBJ1-3
clone_size: -
cdr3_aa: CASSTDIGNTIYF
cdr3_nt: TGTGCCAGCAGTACGGACATAGGAAACACCATATATTTT

d_call: -
v_call: TRBV5-1
j_call: TRBJ1-1
clone_size: -
cdr3_aa: CASKVLSLNTEAFF
cdr3_nt: TGCGCCAGCAAAGTTCTGAGCTTGAACACTGAAGCTTTCTTT

d_call: TRBD1
v_call: TRBV2
j_call: TRBJ2-2
clone_size: -
cdr3_aa: CASSDDRGFYTGELFF
cdr3_nt: TGTGCCAGCAGTGACGACAGGGGGTTTTATACCGGGGAGCTGTTTTTT

d_call: TRBD1
v_call: TRBV5-8
j_call: TRBJ1-4
clone_size: once
cdr3_aa: CASSPAGTGDEKLFF
cdr3_nt: TGTGCCAGCAGTCCAGCCGGGACAGGGGACGAAAAACTGTTTTTT

d_call: TRBD1
v_call: TRBV15
j_call: TRBJ2-7
clone_size: -
cdr3_aa: CATSRERTGAYEQYF
cdr3_nt: TGTGCCACCAGCAGAGAAAGGACAGGAGCCTACGAGCAGTACTTC

d_call: -
v_call: TRBV6-5
j_call: TRBJ1-1
clone_size: few
cdr3_aa: CASTRPGGSEAFF
cdr3_nt: TGTGCCAGCACCCGACCCGGGGGATCTGAAGCTTTCTTT

d_call: TRBD1
v_call: TRBV7-8
j_call: TRBJ2-1
clone_size: -
cdr3_aa: CASSRRDRGNFNEQFF
cdr3_nt: TGTGCCAGCAGCCGGCGGGACAGGGGAAATTTCAATGAGCAGTTCTTC

d_call: -
v_call: TRBV5-1
j_call: TRBJ2-3
clone_size: -
cdr3_aa: CASSLGQSADTQYF
cdr3_nt: TGCGCCAGCAGCTTGGGGCAGTCCGCAGATACGCAGTATTTT

d_call: -
v_call: TRBV2
j_call: TRBJ1-4
clone_size: -
cdr3_aa: CASSRGLLGEKLFF
cdr3_nt: TGTGCCAGCAGTCGAGGGCTTTTAGGAGAAAAACTGTTTTTT

d_call: TRBD2
v_call: TRBV5-6
j_call: TRBJ2-1
clone_size: -
cdr3_aa: CASSFGREIDEQFF
cdr3_nt: TGTGCCAGCAGCTTCGGGCGGGAGATTGATGAGCAGTTCTTC

d_call: -
v_call: TRBV25-1
j_call: TRBJ2-2
clone_size: -
cdr3_aa: CASSERAWTGELFF
cdr3_nt: TGTGCCAGCAGTGAGAGGGCGTGGACCGGGGAGCTGTTTTTT

d_call: -
v_call: TRBV3-1/TRBV3-2
j_call: TRBJ2-1
clone_size: -
cdr3_aa: CASSQGSREQFF
cdr3_nt: TGTGCCAGCAGCCAAGGAAGCAGGGAGCAGTTCTTC

d_call: TRBD2
v_call: TRBV19
j_call: TRBJ2-7
clone_size: -
cdr3_aa: CASSSGTRIREQYF
cdr3_nt: TGTGCCAGTAGCTCCGGGACTAGGATACGGGAGCAGTACTTC

d_call: TRBD2
v_call: TRBV14
j_call: TRBJ2-3
clone_size: few
cdr3_aa: CASSHSGSSYTQYF
cdr3_nt: TGTGCCAGCAGCCATAGCGGGAGCAGCTATACGCAGTATTTT

d_call: -
v_call: TRBV11-3
j_call: TRBJ2-7
clone_size: -
cdr3_aa: CASSLALGGEQYF
cdr3_nt: TGTGCCAGCAGCTTAGCTTTGGGCGGGGAGCAGTACTTC

d_call: TRBD2
v_call: TRBV9
j_call: TRBJ2-7
clone_size: -
cdr3_aa: CASSVAGGGYEQYF
cdr3_nt: TGTGCCAGCAGCGTAGCGGGAGGGGGATACGAGCAGTACTTC

d_call: TRBD1
v_call: TRBV25-1
j_call: TRBJ2-3
clone_size: -
cdr3_aa: CASSPSGGDTQYF
cdr3_nt: TGTGCCAGCAGTCCATCAGGGGGAGATACGCAGTATTTT